The 21 T cell receptor beta chains below all came from one sample that was sequenced in a study of blood T cell repertoires in COVID-19. The table came from immunoSEQ multiplex PCR; TCRdb's copy has only in-frame clones and leaves some out. The sample records over 250,000 clones, 75% to 95% being singletons. Sequenced input: PBMCs or T cells enriched from blood (not recorded which). These receptors originate from a woman younger than 45 who had recovered from COVID-19.

This clone was seen once. V usage is TRBV4-3 and J usage is TRBJ2-2; no clear D. Germline CDR1 reads LGHNA; CDR2 reads YSLEER. V was clipped by 4 bases and J by 5 bases, with 8 bases between them. This CDR3 contains 13 residues. The CDR3 protein is CASSPILTGELFF. The DNA for the CDR3 is TGCGCCAGCAGCCCTATCCTTACCGGGGAGCTGTTTTTT.

The CDR3 here is CASSLGQVGGYTF. DNA for the CDR3: TGTGCCAGCAGCTTAGGACAGGTGGGCGGCTACACCTTC. The genes are TRBV7-2 and TRBJ1-2, with TRBD1 as a possible D gene (6 bases). This CDR3 is built from 13 residues. Germline V gene data show CDR1 as SGHTA and CDR2 as FQGNSA. V was pared by 1 base and J by 8 bases, with 11 bases between.

This chain links TRBV28 with TRBJ1-2; 10 bases fit TRBD1. Germline V gene lookup returns CDR1 MDHEN and CDR2 SYDVKM. This CDR3 region has 15 residues. Losses at the gene ends were 7 bases for V and 3 bases for J; bases not matched to a gene: 8. This CDR3 is CASNKDRGRDYGYTF. The CDR3 DNA is TGTGCCAGCAACAAGGACAGGGGGAGGGACTATGGCTACACCTTC.

The chain combines TRBV5-5 with TRBJ2-7, with 9 bases that match TRBD1. The CDR3 is made up of 15 amino acids. V gave up 5 bases and J gave up 0 bases; unmatched junction bases: 6. CDR1 and CDR2 (germline): SGHKS, YYEKEE (reference sequence). CDR3 coding DNA: TGTGCCAGCAGTCCCGGACAGGGGACCTCCTACGAGCAGTACTTC. Its protein product is CASSPGQGTSYEQYF.

V is TRBV6-2 or TRBV6-3 and J is TRBJ2-5, with a possible D match to TRBD1 (5 bases). Germline V gene lookup returns CDR1 MNHEY and CDR2 SVGEGT. The CDR3 extends over 13 amino acids. With 3 bases removed from V and 5 bases from J, the gap between germline ends came to 10 bases. The CDR3 loop reads CASSYTGRETQYF. CDR3 in DNA: TGTGCCAGCAGTTATACAGGCAGGGAGACCCAGTACTTC.

The chain joins TRBV24-1 to TRBJ2-1; no clear D gene. The CDR3 has 13 residues. Trimming removed 10 bases at V and 0 bases at J, with 9 bases between. The germline CDR1 and CDR2 sequences are KGHDR and SFDVKD. CDR3 nucleotide sequence: TGTGCCACTAGATCGAGCTCCTACAATGAGCAGTTCTTC. Translation: CATRSSSYNEQFF.

The chain couples TRBV5-4 to TRBJ2-7, with 11 bases fitting TRBD2. V trimming: 3 bases; J trimming: 4 bases; junction bases outside the gene matches: 6. The CDR3 contains 15 residues. Germline V gene lookup returns CDR1 SGHNT and CDR2 YYREEE (reference sequence). CDR3 amino acids: CASSSWTSGLYEQYF. CDR3 sequence (DNA): TGTGCCAGCAGCTCGTGGACTAGCGGGCTATACGAGCAGTACTTC.

CDR3 bases: TGTGCCAGCAGCCGACGGGACACCCAATGGGGCGAGCAGTACTTC. The encoded protein is CASSRRDTQWGEQYF. The chain employs TRBV3-1 (or the pseudogene TRBV3-2) and TRBJ2-7; a weak D match, TRBD1 (6 bases). From germline, CDR1 is LGHDT and CDR2 YNNKEL (reference sequence). Trimming pared 4 bases from V and 6 bases from J, leaving 19 bases between. The CDR3 covers 15 residues.

The rearrangement joins TRBV5-1 to TRBJ2-7; a weak D match, TRBD2 (6 bases). The CDR3 is made up of 13 amino acids. Germline V lookup: CDR1 SGHRS, CDR2 YFSETQ. The germline V and J ends were trimmed by 7 bases and 6 bases, with 17 bases remaining between them. The CDR3 loop reads CASDAGMAGEQYF. CDR3 DNA sequence: TGCGCCAGCGACGCGGGAATGGCGGGCGAGCAGTACTTC.

The chain links TRBV27 to TRBJ2-2; 8 positions match TRBD2. The J segment lost 5 bases and the V segment lost 6 bases, leaving 8 bases of the junction unmatched. CDR1 MNHEY and CDR2 SMNVEV come from the germline V gene (reference sequence). The CDR3 is 15 residues long. The DNA of the CDR3 is TGTGCCAGCAGCCTCGGGGCGGGAGGAACCGGGGAGCTGTTTTTT. Translated, it gives CASSLGAGGTGELFF.

The chain combines TRBV28 with TRBJ1-4, with D maybe TRBD1 (6 bases). CDR3 size: 14 residues. Trimming took 6 bases from V and 5 from J, leaving 13 bases between them. Germline values: CDR1 MDHEN, CDR2 SYDVKM. The CDR3 reads CASSSRQENEKLFF. In nucleotides, the CDR3 is TGTGCCAGCAGCTCCCGACAGGAGAATGAAAAACTGTTTTTT.

V is TRBV7-8 and J is TRBJ2-3; 14 positions agree with TRBD2. The ends lost 3 bases at V and 5 bases at J; junction bases unmatched: 10. CDR3 length equals 18 residues. CDR1 is SGHVS and CDR2 is FQNEAQ in the germline V gene. The CDR3 spells CASSLRGGLAGEGDTQYF. The CDR3 coding sequence is TGTGCCAGCAGCTTGAGGGGGGGACTAGCGGGAGAAGGAGATACGCAGTATTTT.

The V and J genes are TRBV15 and TRBJ2-1; 8 bases are a match to TRBD1. Trimming cost V 0 bases and J 15 bases; bases outside gene matches: 7. The germline V gene has CDR1 LNHNV and CDR2 YYDKDF (reference sequence). The CDR3 extends over 13 amino acids. CDR3 amino acids: CATSRDWTGRLFF. Here the CDR3 DNA reads TGTGCCACCAGCAGAGATTGGACAGGGCGATTGTTCTTC.

This chain connects TRBV11-2 to TRBJ1-5; D perhaps matches TRBD1 (5 bases). From germline, CDR1 is SGHAT and CDR2 FQNNGV. Trimming cost V 5 bases and J 5 bases, with 10 bases left between them. The CDR3 covers 13 residues. Here the CDR3 reads CASSVQTDQPQHF. In DNA, the CDR3 is TGTGCCAGCAGCGTACAGACAGATCAGCCCCAGCATTTT.

V and J are TRBV19 and TRBJ2-1, with TRBD1 matching 9 bases. CDR3 length equals 19 residues. V lost 5 bases, J lost 0 bases, and 14 bases stayed unmatched. Germline-derived CDR1 and CDR2 are LNHDA and SQIVND (reference sequence). The CDR3, as DNA: TGTGCCAGTAGTGTCGCCGGGACAGGGTCCCGAGGCTCCTACAATGAGCAGTTCTTC. It specifies CASSVAGTGSRGSYNEQFF.

The gene calls are TRBV7-9 and TRBJ2-1, with 12 bases that match TRBD2. After removal of 10 bases from V and 9 bases from J, the junction contained 7 bases not matched to a gene. The CDR3 is made up of 13 amino acids. Germline CDR1 SEHNR, CDR2 FQNEAQ (reference sequence). The CDR3 DNA reads as TGTGCCACCAAGACTAGCGGGAGTGGTGAGCAGTTCTTC. Translated: CATKTSGSGEQFF.

The chain is built from TRBV7-8 and TRBJ2-3; maybe TRBD1 (8 bases). Germline CDR1 reads SGHVS; CDR2 reads FQNEAQ. Trimming cost V 6 bases and J 3 bases, with 13 bases left between them. The CDR3 runs 14 residues. The DNA for the CDR3 is TGTGCCAGCAGGACAGGGGAGGGGACAGATACGCAGTATTTT. Protein sequence: CASRTGEGTDTQYF.

The chain employs TRBV13 and TRBJ2-3, with 12 bases lining up with TRBD2. V shed 5 bases and J 10 bases; nucleotides not matched to a gene: 13. This CDR3 spans 16 amino acids. Germline CDR1 and CDR2: PRHDT and FYEKMQ (reference sequence). The CDR3 region is CASSPSGLAGNPPQYF. DNA for the CDR3: TGTGCCAGCAGCCCCAGCGGACTAGCGGGAAACCCTCCGCAGTATTTT.

This chain connects TRBV3-1 (or the pseudogene TRBV3-2) to TRBJ2-5; 7 positions agree with TRBD1. CDR1 LGHDT and CDR2 YNNKEL come from the germline V gene (reference sequence). V trimming: 4 bases; J trimming: 2 bases; junction bases outside the gene matches: 7. The CDR3 covers 15 residues. This chain's CDR3 is CASSPSPGQQETQYF. CDR3 DNA sequence: TGTGCCAGCAGCCCCAGCCCGGGACAGCAAGAGACCCAGTACTTC.

This rearrangement joins TRBV10-3 to TRBJ2-4; 7 bases are shared with TRBD2. The J segment lost 6 bases and the V segment lost 4 bases, leaving 15 bases of the junction unmatched. Germline V gives CDR1 ENHRY, CDR2 SYGVKD. CDR3 length: 17 residues. CDR3 protein: CAISAQGAGVSGNIQYF. The CDR3 region has the DNA TGTGCCATCAGTGCCCAAGGGGCGGGAGTATCTGGAAACATTCAGTACTTC.

The rearrangement joins TRBV19 to TRBJ2-7; 11 bases are a match to TRBD2. CDR3 size: 15 residues. Trimming cost V 1 base and J 7 bases; bases outside gene matches: 6. Germline V lookup: CDR1 LNHDA, CDR2 SQIVND (reference sequence). The CDR3 sequence: CASSIGGLAAKEQYF. In DNA, the CDR3 is TGTGCCAGTAGTATAGGGGGACTAGCGGCTAAAGAGCAGTACTTC.